The rows below give T cell receptor beta chains drawn from one sample of a study of vaccination effects on CD4 cells after COVID-19. Profiling relied on immunoSEQ multiplex PCR, and the TCRdb table lists in-frame clones only, not all of them. Counted here are fewer than 65,000 clones, about 79% occurring once; the ten biggest clones make up around 3.8%. These TCRs' antigens remain unknown. The source material was CD4+ T cells from PBMCs cultured with HCoV-OC43 spike peptides, sampled before COVID-19 vaccination. All receptors derive from a human donor who received a COVID-19 vaccine. Each CDR3 is given with its conserved first and last residue. Each record gives: J gene, D gene, clone size, V gene, CDR3 DNA, CDR3 protein. A D gene is named only where the DNA matches it firmly. Clone size appears in some rows only: once, few, many, or a class for an expanded clone.

TRBJ1-2	-	-	TRBV5-1	TGCGCCAGCAGCTTGGGAGCGGAGTATGGCTACACCTTC	CASSLGAEYGYTF
TRBJ2-3	-	-	TRBV7-9	TGTGCCAGCAGCCCCCTTGGCGTGTTGGGTCCGACGCAGTATTTT	CASSPLGVLGPTQYF
TRBJ2-2	TRBD1	-	TRBV18	TGTGCCAGCACGGGACAGCCCGTATCCGGGGAGCTGTTTTTT	CASTGQPVSGELFF
TRBJ2-5	TRBD1	once	TRBV5-1	TGCGCCAGCAGCTCAGACGGACAGGGGGCGAAGACCCAGTACTTC	CASSSDGQGAKTQYF
TRBJ1-4	-	-	TRBV21-1	TGTGCCAGCAGCTCAGAGGAGGGGCGAAGGACTAATGAAAAACTGTTTTTT	CASSSEEGRRTNEKLFF
TRBJ1-1	TRBD1	-	TRBV10-3	TGTGCCATCAGTGGTCCAACAGGGGGAACTGAAGCTTTCTTT	CAISGPTGGTEAFF
TRBJ1-5	TRBD1	-	TRBV5-1	TGCGCCAGCAGCTTGGCGGGTCAGGGGGGTCAGCCCCAGCATTTT	CASSLAGQGGQPQHF
TRBJ2-5	-	-	TRBV13	TGTGCCAGCAGTGGGGTGAGGAAACCAGAGACCCAGTACTTC	CASSGVRKPETQYF
TRBJ1-4	-	-	TRBV28	TGTGCCAGCAGTTCCCAGGGTACTAATGAAAAACTGTTTTTT	CASSSQGTNEKLFF
TRBJ2-5	-	-	TRBV9	TGTGCCAGCAGCGAGATCCCGCAAGAGACCCAGTACTTC	CASSEIPQETQYF
TRBJ2-2	-	-	TRBV5-1	TGCGCCAGCAGCTTGGTGGCAGGGAATACCGGGGAGCTGTTTTTT	CASSLVAGNTGELFF
TRBJ2-6	-	-	TRBV24-1	TGTGCCACCAGTGAATTAGGGGGTTCGGGGGCCAACGTCCTGACTTTC	CATSELGGSGANVLTF
TRBJ1-2	-	once	TRBV19	TGTGCCAGTAGTCGGGCGCGGGGGCTCACTAACTATGGCTACACCTTC	CASSRARGLTNYGYTF
TRBJ2-2	-	-	TRBV24-1	TGTGCCACCCAGATCCTAAGCAGCGGGGAGCTGTTTTTT	CATQILSSGELFF
TRBJ1-6	-	-	TRBV9	TGTGCCAGCAGCGTAGTATCGAATGATTCACCCCTCCACTTT	CASSVVSNDSPLHF
TRBJ2-1	-	-	TRBV7-3	TGTGCCAGCAGCGAGATCGGAACCGGTGGGAGGCAGTTCTTC	CASSEIGTGGRQFF
TRBJ1-2	-	-	TRBV4-1	TGCGCCAGCAGAAAGACTGATACTAACTATGGCTACACCTTC	CASRKTDTNYGYTF
TRBJ2-1	-	once	TRBV14	TGTGCCAGCAGCCGGAGCGGGTCCTACAATGAGCAGTTCTTC	CASSRSGSYNEQFF
TRBJ1-4	-	-	TRBV7-9	TGTGCCAGCAGCCCAGGGTTGGATGAAAAACTGTTTTTT	CASSPGLDEKLFF
TRBJ1-4	-	-	TRBV15	TGTGCCACCAGCAGGAGTAATGAAAAACTGTTTTTT	CATSRSNEKLFF
TRBJ1-3	-	-	TRBV7-6	TGTGCCAGCAGCTTAGCGATAGGGTCTGGAAACACCATATATTTT	CASSLAIGSGNTIYF
TRBJ2-1	-	-	TRBV7-2	TGTGCCAGCAGCTTACAGGCAGCGTCACGGGATGAGCAGTTCTTC	CASSLQAASRDEQFF
TRBJ1-1	-	-	TRBV11-1	TGTGCCAGCAGCTGGGGGCAGGGAAACACTGAAGCTTTCTTT	CASSWGQGNTEAFF
TRBJ1-1	TRBD1	-	TRBV7-2	TGTGCCAGCAGCTTACAGGGAACAGGGGGCGCGATGTGGACCGATGAAGCTTTCTTT	CASSLQGTGGAMWTDEAFF
TRBJ2-3	-	-	TRBV13	TGTGCCAGCAGCTTTCTCGGGGGCACAGATACGCAGTATTTT	CASSFLGGTDTQYF
TRBJ2-1	-	-	TRBV25-1	TGTGCCAGCAGACGGTCAGACTCCTACAATGAGCAGTTCTTC	CASRRSDSYNEQFF
TRBJ2-3	-	-	TRBV2	TGTGCCAGCAGTACGAGCACAGATACGCAGTATTTT	CASSTSTDTQYF
TRBJ2-5	TRBD1	-	TRBV7-9	TGTGCCAGCAGCTTATCGGACAGGGGTGGGGAGACCCAGTACTTC	CASSLSDRGGETQYF
TRBJ1-2	-	once	TRBV4-1	TGCGCCAGCAGCCAAGTTTTGGGGGCAGGTAACTATGGCTACACCTTC	CASSQVLGAGNYGYTF
TRBJ1-2	-	-	TRBV5-5	TGTGCCAGCAGCTTGGGGGTGGGTGGCTACACCTTC	CASSLGVGGYTF
TRBJ1-1	-	-	TRBV3-1/TRBV3-2	TGTGCCAGCAATCTGGGAGGGGGTGACACTGAAGCTTTCTTT	CASNLGGGDTEAFF
TRBJ1-2	-	-	TRBV19	TGTGCCAGTAAGATACTTCGCGGTGGCTACACCTTC	CASKILRGGYTF
TRBJ2-1	-	-	TRBV24-1	TGTGCCACCAGTGATTCGGGCAACTACAATGAGCAGTTCTTC	CATSDSGNYNEQFF
TRBJ1-1	TRBD1	-	TRBV7-2	TGTGCCAGCAGGGAACAGGGGACTGAAGCTTTCTTT	CASREQGTEAFF
TRBJ1-2	TRBD1	once	TRBV24-1	TGTGCCACCAGTGATTCGAGTAAGGGACAGAACTATGGCTACACCTTC	CATSDSSKGQNYGYTF
TRBJ2-1	TRBD2	-	TRBV3-1/TRBV3-2	TGTGCCAGTAGTAACGGGGGGGCCATTGAGCAGTTCTTC	CASSNGGAIEQFF
TRBJ1-2	-	-	TRBV7-2	TGTGCCAGCAGCTTTGACGGTAGCTATGGCTACACCTTC	CASSFDGSYGYTF
TRBJ1-5	-	-	TRBV2	TGTGCCAGCACCAAGGGGGGCAGGGGCAATCAGCCCCAGCATTTT	CASTKGGRGNQPQHF
TRBJ1-2	-	-	TRBV7-9	TGTGCCAGCAGCTCCATCGCGGGCGCGCGCGGTGGCTACACCTTC	CASSSIAGARGGYTF
TRBJ2-1	TRBD2	-	TRBV18	TGTGCCAGCTCACTAAGTCCTAGCGGGGGCCCCAAAAGTGAGCAGTTCTTC	CASSLSPSGGPKSEQFF
TRBJ2-2	TRBD2	-	TRBV3-1/TRBV3-2	TGTGCCAGCAGCCAATTCGGGACTAGCGGAAACACCGGGGAGCTGTTTTTT	CASSQFGTSGNTGELFF
TRBJ1-1	TRBD1	-	TRBV5-1	TGCGCCAGCAGCTTCGGACAGGGAAGGACTGAAGCTTTCTTT	CASSFGQGRTEAFF
TRBJ1-1	-	few	TRBV2	TGTGCCAGCAGTGCTCATTCCGAGAACACTGAAGCTTTCTTT	CASSAHSENTEAFF
TRBJ2-5	TRBD1	-	TRBV6-6	TGTGCCAGCAGTTACCAGGGACAGGGGACGGGGACCCAGTACTTC	CASSYQGQGTGTQYF
TRBJ1-6	TRBD1	-	TRBV6-5	TGTGCCAGCAGTTACTCCCGGGACAGACAAAATTCACCCCTCCACTTT	CASSYSRDRQNSPLHF
TRBJ1-4	TRBD1	few	TRBV14	TGTGCCAGCAGCGAAAAGACAGGGGCCTATGAAAAACTGTTTTTT	CASSEKTGAYEKLFF
TRBJ2-2	-	-	TRBV24-1	TGTGCCACCAAACGGGACACCGGGGAGCTGTTTTTT	CATKRDTGELFF
TRBJ1-5	-	-	TRBV7-3	TGTGCCAGCACCCATAGAGTGAGATGGTGGGATTTT	CASTHRVRWWDF
TRBJ2-5	-	-	TRBV12-5	TGTGCTAGTGGTTCAACGAAAGAGACCCAGTACTTC	CASGSTKETQYF
TRBJ2-5	TRBD2	-	TRBV5-4	TGTGCCAGCAGCGCGGGACTAGCGGGGTTCGGTGAGACCCAGTACTTC	CASSAGLAGFGETQYF